Below are 21 T cell receptor beta chains sequenced from a single sample in a study of cytotoxic CD8 clonotypes in ibrutinib-treated CLL. The method was immunoSEQ multiplex PCR; TCRdb's version includes in-frame clones alone and lacks a portion of them. The sample contains 150,000 or so clones, around 80% of which appear only once. The sequencing here drew on PBMCs, taken after 36 months of ibrutinib treatment. The receptors here all came from a human donor with chronic lymphocytic leukemia.

The V gene is TRBV5-6, the J gene TRBJ1-1; unclear D gene. CDR1 is SGHDT, CDR2 YYEEEE, per germline. Trimming stripped 2 bases from V and 4 bases from J, with 15 bases between. The CDR3 loop spans 15 amino acids. CDR3 loop: CASSFLAPGGTEAFF. As DNA, the CDR3 is TGTGCCAGCAGCTTCTTGGCTCCGGGAGGCACTGAAGCTTTCTTT.

This clone was seen a single time. The V call is TRBV5-4, the J call TRBJ2-1; D ambiguous. Trimming pared 6 bases from V and 10 bases from J, leaving 11 bases between. The germline V gene has CDR1 SGHNT and CDR2 YYREEE (reference sequence). The CDR3 has 11 amino acids. DNA of the CDR3: TGTGCCAGCAACTCAGGCTGGGAGCAGTTCTTC. This codes for CASNSGWEQFF. Full variable domain (remainder filled in from reference TRBV5-4 and TRBJ2-1): ETGVTQSPTHLIKTRGQQVTLRCSSQSGHNTVSWYQQALGQGPQFIFQYYREEENGRGNFPPRFSGLQFPNYSSELNVNALELDDSALYLCASNSGWEQFFGPGTRLTVL.

The gene calls are TRBV27 and TRBJ2-3; 10 positions agree with TRBD2. J gave up 5 bases and V 4 bases, and 9 bases lay outside the gene matches. The V gene's germline CDR1 is MNHEY and CDR2 SMNVEV (reference sequence). The CDR3 length is 16 residues. For the CDR3, the DNA is TGTGCCAGCAGTTGGTCTAGCGGGGGTGCGGGAGATACGCAGTATTTT. It yields the protein CASSWSSGGAGDTQYF.

This clone is a singleton in its sample. The CDR3 reads CASSYRQGARGNTIYF. The CDR3 DNA sequence: TGCGCCAGCAGCTACAGACAGGGGGCGCGTGGAAACACCATATATTTT. The chain carries TRBV5-1 and TRBJ1-3, with 10 bases aligning to TRBD1. CDR1 and CDR2 from the germline V gene are SGHRS and YFSETQ. The length of the CDR3 is 16 residues. V trimming: 3 bases; J trimming: 3 bases; junction bases outside the gene matches: 6.

This chain links TRBV7-2 with TRBJ2-7; 8 bases fit TRBD1. The CDR3 has 13 residues. V trimming: 5 bases; J trimming: 3 bases; junction bases outside the gene matches: 3. Germline V lookup: CDR1 SGHTA, CDR2 FQGNSA. CDR3 amino acids: CASSTGQGYEQYF. CDR3 sequence (DNA): TGTGCCAGCAGCACCGGACAGGGCTACGAGCAGTACTTC.

Concerning this clone itself: Other DNA sequences in this sample translate to the same CDR3. The chain has TRBV5-1 and TRBJ2-7; tentatively, D is TRBD1 (5 bases). This CDR3 comprises 13 residues. Germline V gene lookup returns CDR1 SGHRS and CDR2 YFSETQ. Trimming removed 0 bases at V and 1 base at J, with 5 bases between. The CDR3 is CASSLGQSYEQYF. The DNA for the CDR3 is TGCGCCAGCAGCTTGGGACAGTCCTACGAGCAGTACTTC. The full variable domain, rest sourced from reference TRBV5-1 and TRBJ2-7, is KAGVTQTPRYLIKTRGQQVTLSCSPISGHRSVSWYQQTPGQGLQFLFEYFSETQRNKGNFPGRFSGRQFSNSRSEMNVSTLELGDSALYLCASSLGQSYEQYFGPGTRLTVT.

The chain combines TRBV5-4 with TRBJ2-2, with TRBD1 matching 8 bases. J lost 4 bases, V lost 9 bases, and 11 bases had no gene match. This CDR3 comprises 15 residues. The germline V gene encodes CDR1 SGHNT and CDR2 YYREEE (reference sequence). The CDR3 loop reads CATQTTGGFTGELFF. CDR3 coding DNA: TGTGCCACCCAGACAACAGGGGGATTCACCGGGGAGCTGTTTTTT.

This sequence joins TRBV21-1 and TRBJ1-6; TRBD1, the table's D call, was not compared with the DNA. TRBV21-1 is a known pseudogene. CDR3 size: 15 residues. CDR3 nucleotides: TGTGCCAGCAGCCCCCCGGACAGTTCTAATTCACCCCTCCACTTT. It codes for CASSPPDSSNSPLHF.

This clone showed up just once. The chain uses TRBV30 and TRBJ1-2; TRBD1 matches at 9 bases. CDR3 length: 13 residues. With V trimmed by 2 bases and J by 8 bases, 6 bases remained unmatched. Per germline, CDR1 GTSNPN and CDR2 SVGIG (reference sequence). CDR3 sequence (DNA): TGTGCCTGGAGTCGACAGGGGGTTGGGGGCTACACCTTC. As protein: CAWSRQGVGGYTF.

This clone has a handful of counts. The J gene is TRBJ1-2, the V gene TRBV7-9; no clear D. CDR3 length: 14 residues. V was shortened by 4 bases and J by 0 bases, with 9 bases between the two germline ends. Looked up from germline, CDR1 is SEHNR and CDR2 is FQNEAQ (reference sequence). The CDR3 sequence is CASSSSGANYGYTF. In DNA, the CDR3 is TGTGCCAGCAGCTCGAGCGGAGCTAACTATGGCTACACCTTC.

The chain is built from TRBV10-1 and TRBJ2-7, with TRBD1 identical over 9 bases. This CDR3 has 16 amino acids. Germline V CDR1 and CDR2: WNHNN, SYGVQD (reference sequence). The junction had 8 bases not matched to a gene; V was cut back by 1 base and J by 4 bases. The CDR3 DNA sequence: TGCGCCAGCAGTGAGTATCCGGGACAGGGTATTTACGAGCAGTACTTC. Amino acids: CASSEYPGQGIYEQYF.

V is TRBV18 and J is TRBJ1-5; TRBD1 agrees at 7 bases. Per germline, CDR1 KGHSH and CDR2 LQKENI. This CDR3 spans 17 amino acids. Germline trimming cut 6 bases from V and 0 bases from J; bases unmatched to any gene: 11. The CDR3 region has the DNA TGTGCCAGCTCGCTACAGGGGCCCGATCCTAGCAATCAGCCCCAGCATTTT. It yields the protein CASSLQGPDPSNQPQHF.

V gene TRBV28 combines with J gene TRBJ1-2; D possibly corresponds to TRBD1 (6 bases). Trimming stripped 3 bases from V and 7 bases from J, with 12 bases between. The CDR3 has 13 residues. Per the germline V gene, CDR1 is MDHEN and CDR2 is SYDVKM. The CDR3 loop reads CASSLGGPSGYTF. Written as DNA, the CDR3 is TGTGCCAGCAGTTTGGGGGGCCCTTCTGGCTACACCTTC.

This clone was counted a few times. The V and J genes are TRBV7-9 and TRBJ1-5, with D maybe TRBD1 (6 bases). Germline assignment: CDR1 SEHNR and CDR2 FQNEAQ (reference sequence). V shed 1 base and J shed 5 bases, with 12 bases lying between them. The length of the CDR3 is 15 residues. CDR3 residues: CASSLGTASHQPQHF. The CDR3 DNA follows: TGTGCCAGCAGCTTAGGGACAGCCTCCCATCAGCCCCAGCATTTT. The full variable domain, in which reference TRBV7-9 and TRBJ1-5 provide the parts outside the CDR3, is DTGVSQNPRHKITKRGQNVTFRCDPISEHNRLYWYRQTLGQGPEFLTYFQNEAQLEKSRLLSDRFSAERPKGSFSTLEIQRTEQGDSAMYLCASSLGTASHQPQHFGDGTRLSIL.

This chain connects TRBV28 to TRBJ2-7; D gene unclear. Trimming removed 1 base at V and 5 bases at J, with 6 bases between. There are 12 residues in the CDR3. Germline V CDR1 and CDR2: MDHEN, SYDVKM. The CDR3 region has the DNA TGTGCCAGCAGTTTATTGGGGAACGAGCAGTACTTC. Translating gives CASSLLGNEQYF.

V gene TRBV5-6 combines with J gene TRBJ1-1; D remains unclear. From germline, CDR1 is SGHDT and CDR2 YYEEEE. V was clipped by 0 bases and J by 4 bases, with 4 bases between them. The CDR3 spans 12 residues. The CDR3: CASSLVTTEAFF. The CDR3 DNA sequence: TGTGCCAGCAGCTTGGTGACCACTGAAGCTTTCTTT.

The chain uses TRBV6-5 and TRBJ2-5; 8 bases align to TRBD1. Germline V CDR1 and CDR2: MNHEY, SVGAGI. The length of the CDR3 is 15 residues. V dropped 5 bases and J dropped 2; count of bases not matched to a gene: 7. The DNA for the CDR3 is TGTGCCAGCAGTGGACCCGGGACAGGTCAAGAGACCCAGTACTTC. Translation gives CASSGPGTGQETQYF.

The chain links TRBV29-1 to TRBJ2-2, with unresolved D. This CDR3 has 12 amino acids. From germline, CDR1 is SQVTM and CDR2 ANQGSEA. CDR3 sequence: CLCLVVDGELFF. The CDR3 region has the DNA TGCCTCTGTTTGGTAGTTGACGGGGAGCTGTTTTTT.

This clone was observed a handful of times. This rearrangement joins TRBV7-9 to TRBJ1-5; D is ambiguous. V was clipped by 1 base and J by 4 bases, with 5 bases between them. Germline CDR1 reads SEHNR; CDR2 reads FQNEAQ (reference sequence). The CDR3 extends over 13 amino acids. CDR3 protein: CASSLGRNQPQHF. DNA of the CDR3: TGTGCCAGCAGCTTAGGTCGGAATCAGCCCCAGCATTTT.

The genes are TRBV4-1 and TRBJ2-1; 8 bases map to TRBD1. The CDR3 covers 15 residues. Unmatched junction bases numbered 10, after V lost 3 bases and J lost 9 bases. CDR1 and CDR2 (germline): MGHRA, YSYEKL. The CDR3, as DNA: TGCGCCAGCAGCCAGAGACAGGGGAGATTCGGTGAGCAGTTCTTC. It is translated as CASSQRQGRFGEQFF.

This rearrangement joins TRBV30 to TRBJ2-5, with 10 bases lining up with TRBD1. The CDR3 has 15 amino acids. Per the germline V gene, CDR1 is GTSNPN and CDR2 is SVGIG (reference sequence). Unmatched junction bases numbered 6, after V lost 3 bases and J lost 2 bases. CDR3 amino acids: CAWSRGTGVQETQYF. CDR3 bases: TGTGCCTGGAGCCGAGGGACAGGGGTTCAAGAGACCCAGTACTTC.